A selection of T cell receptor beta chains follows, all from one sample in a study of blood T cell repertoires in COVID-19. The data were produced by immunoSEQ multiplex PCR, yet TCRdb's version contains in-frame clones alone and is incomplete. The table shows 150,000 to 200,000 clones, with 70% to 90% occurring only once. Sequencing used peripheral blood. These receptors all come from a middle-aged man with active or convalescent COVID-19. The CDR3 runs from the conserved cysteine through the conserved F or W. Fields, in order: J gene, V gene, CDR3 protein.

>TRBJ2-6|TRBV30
CAWRAAGANVLTF
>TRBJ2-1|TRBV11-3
CASSSQSGAGGNEQFF
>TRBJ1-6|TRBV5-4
CASSLGQVSPLHF
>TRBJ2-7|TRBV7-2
CASSSRVSYEQYF
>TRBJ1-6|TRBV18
CASSPETGVRSPLHF
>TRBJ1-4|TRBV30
CAWSVAEREKLFF
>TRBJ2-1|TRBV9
CASSKGTSGLYNEQFF
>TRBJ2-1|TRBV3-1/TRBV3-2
CASSLAGGQNEQFF
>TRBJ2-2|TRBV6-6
CASLSGGLDGELFF
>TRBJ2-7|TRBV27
CASSSTSGGSVYEQYF
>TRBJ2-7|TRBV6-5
CASSPTGGGYEQYF
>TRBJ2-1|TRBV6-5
CASSYSRQGGTYEQFF
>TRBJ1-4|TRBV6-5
CASSYSRVTNEKLFF
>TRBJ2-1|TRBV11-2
CASYRSLAGFNEQFF
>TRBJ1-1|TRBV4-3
CASSQEQGRNTEAFF
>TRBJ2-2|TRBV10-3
CAISGGGLPNTGELFF
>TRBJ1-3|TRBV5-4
CASSSKDRDGNTIYF
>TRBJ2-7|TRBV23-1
CASSQSTVTRTYEQYF
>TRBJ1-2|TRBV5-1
CASSSDRVWGYTF
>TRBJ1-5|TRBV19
CASSRWSNQPQHF
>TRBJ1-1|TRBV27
CASSPGTGGFGEAFF
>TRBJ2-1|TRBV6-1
CASSEGTSGRGEQFF
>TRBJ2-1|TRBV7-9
CASSLALAGDEQFF
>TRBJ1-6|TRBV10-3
CAIGPGHQFALHF
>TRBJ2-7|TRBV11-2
CASSPSGDSYEQYF
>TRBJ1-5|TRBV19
CASSIPRGMGNQPQHF
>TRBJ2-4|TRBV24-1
CATSDAPGGSAKNIQYF
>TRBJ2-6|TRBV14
CASSQGAGAGFGANVLTF
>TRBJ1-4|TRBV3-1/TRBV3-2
CASSQDRGGELFF
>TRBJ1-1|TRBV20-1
CSATDVDDFF
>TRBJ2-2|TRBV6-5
CASSRTGELFF
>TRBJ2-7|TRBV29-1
CSVSGTSDFYEQYF
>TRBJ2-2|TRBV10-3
CAISGQGMTANTGELFF
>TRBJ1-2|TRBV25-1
CASSDGQGLGYTF
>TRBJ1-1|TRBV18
CASSPGLGATEAFF
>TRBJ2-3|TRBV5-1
CASSHAGTANSDTQYF
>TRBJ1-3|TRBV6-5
CASTPGPFGGNTIYF
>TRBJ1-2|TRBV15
CATSTSAGGVYGYTF
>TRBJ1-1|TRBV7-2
CASHSMNTEAFF
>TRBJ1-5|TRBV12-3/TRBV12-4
CASSLPPEPQHF